This T cell receptor beta chain was found in a study of vaccination effects on CD4 cells after COVID-19. Study as a whole: Two doses of BNT162b2 or mRNA-1273 vaccine were administered to participants.

Generated by immunoSEQ multiplex PCR, the TCRdb table keeps only in-frame clones and is missing some. The sample yields 50,000 to 65,000 clones, roughly 79% seen once. Before sequencing took place, the ViraFEST assay used viral peptide pools to expand antigen-specific CD4+ T cells. The culture ran for roughly ten days before CD4+ T cells were isolated. None of these healthy vaccinees had been infected with SARS-CoV-2 before vaccination. Culturing of around 1.9 million PBMC per well took place with roughly 10 IU/ml IL-2 and around 10 ug/ml peptides. It was on days 3 and 7 that half the medium was replaced with IL-2 medium. The CDR3 covers 15 residues. CDR1 and CDR2 (germline): KGHDR, SFDVKD. The germline V and J ends were trimmed by 2 bases and 0 bases, with 10 bases remaining between them. About this clone itself: Its cognate antigen is unknown.

This TCR derives from a human donor who received a COVID-19 vaccine. This specimen was CD4+ T cells from PBMCs cultured with HCoV-OC43 spike peptides, taken before COVID-19 vaccination. The subset: HCoV-OC43 spike overlapping peptide pool stimulation. The chain joins TRBV24-1 to TRBJ2-7; unclear D gene. The CDR3 reads CATSDSATYSYEQYV. The CDR3 DNA reads TGTGCCACCAGTGATTCGGCGACATACTCCTACGAGCAGTACGTC.